This T cell receptor (beta chain) was observed in a study of blood T cell repertoires in COVID-19. About the study: T cells, B-cell-depleted T cells, or PBMCs provided the cDNA or gDNA that served as material.

Here immunoSEQ multiplex PCR was the method, and the copy in TCRdb shows in-frame clones only, minus some. The sample has around 220,000 clones, about 91% seen once; the top ten hold roughly 15%. V trimming: 4 bases; J trimming: 5 bases; junction bases outside the gene matches: 11. Germline CDR1 is MNHEY and CDR2 is SVGEGT. The CDR3 has 16 amino acids. Participants were aged roughly 18 to 89 years, lived in 24 US areas, and enrolled virtually. Sequenced: PBMCs or T cells enriched from blood (not recorded which). This TCR derives from a woman aged 45-59 years with acute COVID-19. This sequence joins TRBV6-2 or TRBV6-3 and TRBJ1-5; 7 bases are shared with TRBD1. Here the CDR3 DNA reads TGTGCCAGCAGTTTCTTACCCCGGACAGGTTATCAGCCCCAGCATTTT. Its protein product is CASSFLPRTGYQPQHF.